The 27 T cell receptor beta chains in this list originate from one sample, sequenced in a study of CD8+ T cells in alopecia areata (dated by TCRdb to 2016 to 2019). The library was built by means of the immunoSEQ multiplex PCR assay. RNA was extracted from all samples and reverse transcribed into cDNA, which served as template for TCR sequencing. TCRdb obtained this table from immuneACCESS and retained in-frame rearrangements with V and J assigned. These tables miss some clones; where compared with another copy, unresolved V genes account for less than half of the shortfall, and the remainder is unexplained. The sample table records 100,000 to 150,000 clones; approximately 49% of these occur just once. Of the sample, approximately 19% is held by the ten largest clones. What this sample's time point label stands for: baseline before oral tofacitinib. Specimen: CD8+ T cells sorted from blood, collected at week 0. Receptors were obtained from a human donor with alopecia areata.

This clone has more than one count but fewer than ten. V gene TRBV7-9 combines with J gene TRBJ2-5; 8 positions match TRBD1. This CDR3 has 17 amino acids. Unmatched junction bases numbered 9, after V lost 2 bases and J lost 1 base. Germline CDR1 SEHNR, CDR2 FQNEAQ (reference sequence). The CDR3 region is CASSLKNRQGFQETQYF. CDR3 sequence (DNA): TGTGCCAGCAGCTTAAAGAACCGACAGGGGTTCCAAGAGACCCAGTACTTC.

This clone was seen a handful of times. The chain recombines TRBV10-1 with TRBJ2-6; D possibly corresponds to TRBD1 (6 bases). CDR1 is WNHNN and CDR2 is SYGVQD in the germline V gene (reference sequence). CDR3 size: 17 residues. V was trimmed by 0 bases and J by 4 bases, leaving 13 bases between them. In DNA form, the CDR3 reads TGCGCCAGCAGTGAGTCGGGGACAATAGGAGGGGCCAACGTCCTGACTTTC. Protein: CASSESGTIGGANVLTF.

This chain connects TRBV30 to TRBJ1-1, with 8 bases fitting TRBD1. Per the germline V gene, CDR1 is GTSNPN and CDR2 is SVGIG (reference sequence). This CDR3 spans 13 amino acids. Trimming cost V 0 bases and J 7 bases; bases outside gene matches: 4. CDR3 nucleotide sequence: TGTGCCTGGAGTGTTCGACAGGGGATTGAAGCTTTCTTT. It is translated as CAWSVRQGIEAFF.

The chain uses TRBV2 and TRBJ2-7; no definite D call. V was trimmed by 7 bases and J by 0 bases, leaving 10 bases between them. The CDR3 sequence is 13 residues long. The germline V gene encodes CDR1 SNHLY and CDR2 FYNNEI. The CDR3: CASTLTSSYEQYF. As DNA, the CDR3 is TGTGCCAGCACCCTGACGAGCTCCTACGAGCAGTACTTC.

This clone appeared once. V gene TRBV13 combines with J gene TRBJ2-7; TRBD1 is a possible D gene (6 bases). The CDR3 spans 15 residues. V lost 4 bases and J 3 bases, leaving 16 bases between the germline ends. The V gene's germline CDR1 is PRHDT and CDR2 FYEKMQ (reference sequence). The CDR3 here is CASSSPSTGFYEQYF. DNA for the CDR3: TGTGCCAGCAGCTCGCCTTCTACAGGGTTCTACGAGCAGTACTTC.

The chain combines TRBV29-1 with TRBJ2-2; 9 bases match TRBD2. The CDR3 has 14 residues. From germline, CDR1 is SQVTM and CDR2 ANQGSEA. V shed 3 bases, J shed 4 bases, and the junction held 3 bases outside the gene matches. CDR3 region: CSVERGGLTGELFF. CDR3 DNA: TGCAGCGTTGAGCGGGGGGGACTCACCGGGGAGCTGTTTTTT.

This clone showed up just a few times. J is TRBJ1-6 and V is TRBV7-9, with D perhaps TRBD1 (6 bases). V lost 11 bases, J lost 5 bases, and 13 bases lay in between. The CDR3 sequence is 13 residues long. The germline V gene encodes CDR1 SEHNR and CDR2 FQNEAQ (reference sequence). This CDR3 reads CAAQGSDNSPLHF. The CDR3 region has the DNA TGTGCCGCACAGGGTTCGGATAATTCACCCCTCCACTTT. Complete variable domain (other parts from reference TRBV7-9 and TRBJ1-6): DTGVSQNPRHKITKRGQNVTFRCDPISEHNRLYWYRQTLGQGPEFLTYFQNEAQLEKSRLLSDRFSAERPKGSFSTLEIQRTEQGDSAMYLCAAQGSDNSPLHFGNGTRLTVT.

This clone was detected a few times. The genes are TRBV6-6 and TRBJ1-2; D may be TRBD1 (5 bases). CDR1 is MNHNY, CDR2 SVGAGI, per germline (reference sequence). V was shortened by 2 bases and J by 7 bases, with 8 bases between the two germline ends. This CDR3 has 12 amino acids. The CDR3 DNA reads TGTGCCAGCAGTTACGAGGACACTGGCTACACCTTC. It codes for CASSYEDTGYTF.

The CDR3: CACSFGGGTEAFF. CDR3 nucleotides: TGTGCCTGTTCCTTTGGTGGAGGGACTGAAGCTTTCTTT. This sequence joins TRBV30 and TRBJ1-1; D ambiguous. The germline gives CDR1 GTSNPN, CDR2 SVGIG (reference sequence). V was shortened by 6 bases and J by 5 bases, with 16 bases between the two germline ends. The CDR3 extends over 13 amino acids.

V gene TRBV25-1 combines with J gene TRBJ1-1; no clear D gene. CDR3 size: 13 residues. Germline assignment: CDR1 MGHDK and CDR2 SYGVNS. The ends were cut back, 5 bases at V and 0 bases at J, with 7 bases in the middle. Written as DNA, the CDR3 is TGTGCCAGCAGTACAGCGATGAACACTGAAGCTTTCTTT. It translates to CASSTAMNTEAFF.

This chain uses TRBV6-5 with TRBJ1-4; a weak D match, TRBD1 (5 bases). Trimming cost V 4 bases and J 4 bases, with 10 bases left between them. The CDR3 has 14 amino acids. Germline-derived CDR1 and CDR2 are MNHEY and SVGAGI. This CDR3 is CASSSDNHNEKLFF. CDR3 DNA sequence: TGTGCCAGCAGTTCGGACAACCATAATGAAAAACTGTTTTTT.

There are a few counts of this clone. V and J are TRBV7-9 and TRBJ2-1; 10 bases are shared with TRBD2. Trimming took 2 bases from V and 4 from J; bases not matched to a gene: 5. The CDR3 is 16 residues long. CDR1 and CDR2 (germline): SEHNR, FQNEAQ (reference sequence). In DNA form, the CDR3 reads TGTGCCAGCAGCTTATCCCCTAGCGGGGGATACAATGAGCAGTTCTTC. Its protein product is CASSLSPSGGYNEQFF.

This clone was recorded a few times. The chain is built from TRBV9 and TRBJ2-1; a possible D gene is TRBD1 (6 bases). Germline CDR1 reads SGDLS; CDR2 reads YYNGEE. V was trimmed by 0 bases and J by 8 bases, leaving 18 bases between them. The CDR3 has 16 residues. In nucleotides, the CDR3 is TGTGCCAGCAGCGTAGCCCAGGGGAGCCATTGGTATGAGCAGTTCTTC. Amino acid sequence: CASSVAQGSHWYEQFF.

The chain employs TRBV19 and TRBJ1-5, with D uncertain. The CDR3 contains 13 residues. CDR1 and CDR2 (germline): LNHDA, SQIVND (reference sequence). V lost 0 bases, J lost 8 bases, and 8 bases lay in between. CDR3 in amino acids: CASSIDQEEPQHF. CDR3 in DNA: TGTGCCAGTAGTATAGATCAGGAGGAGCCCCAGCATTTT.

A few counts support this clone. V usage is TRBV7-9 and J usage is TRBJ1-5, with 7 bases fitting TRBD1. The CDR3 spans 12 residues. The junction had 4 bases not matched to a gene; V was cut back by 5 bases and J by 9 bases. Germline values: CDR1 SEHNR, CDR2 FQNEAQ (reference sequence). CDR3: CASSQGGGPQHF. The CDR3 DNA follows: TGTGCCAGCAGCCAGGGGGGAGGGCCCCAGCATTTT.

This clone has just one count. The gene calls are TRBV27 and TRBJ1-6; D remains ambiguous. The CDR3 runs to 15 residues. Trimming removed 3 bases from V and 11 bases from J, with 17 bases in between. In germline, CDR1 is MNHEY, CDR2 SMNVEV (reference sequence). The CDR3 DNA reads TGTGCCAGCAGTTTGGCCCCGGACGGTGGTCCACCCCTCCACTTT. This gives the protein CASSLAPDGGPPLHF.

This chain connects TRBV29-1 to TRBJ1-2; D not certain. The CDR3 is made up of 12 amino acids. In germline, CDR1 is SQVTM, CDR2 ANQGSEA. The V and J ends lost 2 bases and 7 bases respectively, with 11 bases between them. The CDR3 loop is CSVEHRQSGYTF. In DNA, the CDR3 is TGCAGCGTTGAACATCGGCAATCTGGCTACACCTTC.

This chain uses TRBV27 with TRBJ2-5; D is perhaps TRBD1 (6 bases). Germline loops: CDR1 MNHEY, CDR2 SMNVEV (reference sequence). CDR3 length: 14 residues. The V end was cut by 0 bases, the J end by 4 bases, with 9 bases between. CDR3 sequence (DNA): TGTGCCAGCAGTTTATCACAGGGCCCAGAGACCCAGTACTTC. Protein sequence: CASSLSQGPETQYF.

This clone has a handful of counts. The gene calls are TRBV4-1 and TRBJ2-5; the D gene could be TRBD1 or TRBD2 (7 bases each). The CDR3 sequence is 18 residues long. Germline CDR1 and CDR2: MGHRA and YSYEKL. V was trimmed by 0 bases and J by 5 bases, leaving 22 bases between them. CDR3 in DNA: TGCGCCAGCAGCCAAGAACCCCCACAGACAGGGCGGGGGGAGACCCAGTACTTC. Translation gives CASSQEPPQTGRGETQYF.

V is TRBV7-9 and J is TRBJ2-3; possibly TRBD2 for D (5 bases). V was pared by 0 bases and J by 4 bases, with 11 bases between. Germline V gene sequence: CDR1 SEHNR, CDR2 FQNEAQ (reference sequence). This CDR3 region has 15 residues. This CDR3 reads CASSLATLAPDTQYF. In DNA form, the CDR3 reads TGTGCCAGCAGCTTAGCGACGCTAGCCCCAGATACGCAGTATTTT.

In this sample, this clone turned up once. J is TRBJ2-7 and V is TRBV30; D may correspond to TRBD1 or TRBD2 (5 bases each). This CDR3 spans 11 amino acids. The germline CDR1 and CDR2 sequences are GTSNPN and SVGIG (reference sequence). Trimming left V 8 bases short and J 4 bases short, with 12 bases between. CDR3 sequence (DNA): TGTGCCCGAATCGAGGGGTACGAGCAGTACTTC. Translated, it gives CARIEGYEQYF.

This clone has more than one count but fewer than ten. The chain recombines TRBV6-5 with TRBJ2-3; TRBD2 might be the D (5 bases). V shed 5 bases and J shed 2 bases, with 8 bases lying between them. The CDR3 runs 13 residues. Germline CDR1 is MNHEY and CDR2 is SVGAGI. The CDR3 nucleotides read TGTGCCAGCAGTCCTCGGGACACAGATACGCAGTATTTT. Translating it yields CASSPRDTDTQYF.

DNA of the CDR3: TGTGCCAGCAGCGGACAGGGGGCTTTTTATGGCTACACCTTC. Residues: CASSGQGAFYGYTF. The V call is TRBV9, the J call TRBJ1-2; 10 nucleotides line up with TRBD1. This CDR3 has 14 amino acids. V gave up 3 bases and J gave up 5 bases; unmatched junction bases: 4. Germline lookup yields CDR1 SGDLS and CDR2 YYNGEE.

The rearrangement links TRBV5-1 to TRBJ1-1; perhaps TRBD1 as D (6 bases). Germline-derived CDR1 and CDR2 are SGHRS and YFSETQ. With 6 bases removed from V and 4 bases from J, the gap between germline ends came to 16 bases. The length of the CDR3 is 14 residues. CDR3 loop: CASIKGERGTEAFF. CDR3 nucleotide sequence: TGCGCCAGCATCAAGGGGGAGAGGGGCACTGAAGCTTTCTTT.

V gene TRBV13 combines with J gene TRBJ2-7; TRBD1 matches at 9 bases. The V segment lost 3 bases and the J segment 6 bases; nucleotides outside the gene matches: 15. The V gene's germline CDR1 is PRHDT and CDR2 FYEKMQ (reference sequence). The CDR3 contains 17 residues. CDR3 protein: CASSFRDRDGLRGEQYF. As DNA, the CDR3 is TGTGCCAGCAGCTTCCGGGACAGGGACGGGTTAAGGGGCGAGCAGTACTTC.

Of note for this clone: This sample includes further DNA sequences coding for the same CDR3. The rearrangement joins TRBV27 to TRBJ2-3; D gene unclear. V was trimmed by 3 bases and J by 6 bases, leaving 4 bases between them. The length of the CDR3 is 11 residues. Per the germline V gene, CDR1 is MNHEY and CDR2 is SMNVEV (reference sequence). The CDR3 here is CASSFLDTQYF. The CDR3 DNA sequence: TGTGCCAGCAGTTTCTTGGATACGCAGTATTTT.

The chain employs TRBV27 and TRBJ2-3; D might be TRBD1 or TRBD2, each matching 5 bases. Looked up from germline, CDR1 is MNHEY and CDR2 is SMNVEV (reference sequence). The CDR3 is made up of 15 amino acids. V was clipped by 1 base and J by 6 bases, with 14 bases between them. The CDR3 here is CASSLWFGTPDTQYF. The CDR3 bases are TGTGCCAGCAGTTTATGGTTCGGGACCCCGGATACGCAGTATTTT.